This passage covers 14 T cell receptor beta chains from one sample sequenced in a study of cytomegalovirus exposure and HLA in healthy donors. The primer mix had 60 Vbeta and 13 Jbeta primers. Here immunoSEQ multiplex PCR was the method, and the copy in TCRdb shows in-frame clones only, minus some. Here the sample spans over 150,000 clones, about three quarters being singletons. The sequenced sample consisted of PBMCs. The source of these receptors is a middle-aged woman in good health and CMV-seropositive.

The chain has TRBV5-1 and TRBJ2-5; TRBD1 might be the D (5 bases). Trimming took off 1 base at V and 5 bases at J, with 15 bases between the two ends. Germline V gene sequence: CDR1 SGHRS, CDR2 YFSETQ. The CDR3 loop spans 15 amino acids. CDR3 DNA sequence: TGCGCCAGCAGCTTGCAGTCTGCTAAGGGGGAGACCCAGTACTTC. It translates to CASSLQSAKGETQYF.

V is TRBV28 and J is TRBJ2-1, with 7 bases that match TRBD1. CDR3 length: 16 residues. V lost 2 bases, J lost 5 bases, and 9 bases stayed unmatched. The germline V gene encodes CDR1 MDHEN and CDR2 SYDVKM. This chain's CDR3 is CASSLRRQGRHNEQFF. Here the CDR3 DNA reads TGTGCCAGCAGTTTACGCCGACAGGGTCGCCACAATGAGCAGTTCTTC.

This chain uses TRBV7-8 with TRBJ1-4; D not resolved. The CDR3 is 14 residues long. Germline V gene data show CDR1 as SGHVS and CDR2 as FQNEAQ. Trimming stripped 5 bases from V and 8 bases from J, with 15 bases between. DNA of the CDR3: TGTGCCAGCAGCCAGCCCAGCACGGGGGAAAAACTGTTTTTT. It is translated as CASSQPSTGEKLFF.

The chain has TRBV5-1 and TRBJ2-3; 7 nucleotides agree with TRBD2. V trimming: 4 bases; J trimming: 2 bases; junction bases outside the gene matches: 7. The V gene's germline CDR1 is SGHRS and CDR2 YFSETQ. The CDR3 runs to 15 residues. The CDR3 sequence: CASSPSSGSTDTQYF. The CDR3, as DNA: TGCGCCAGCAGCCCTTCTAGCGGATCCACAGATACGCAGTATTTT.

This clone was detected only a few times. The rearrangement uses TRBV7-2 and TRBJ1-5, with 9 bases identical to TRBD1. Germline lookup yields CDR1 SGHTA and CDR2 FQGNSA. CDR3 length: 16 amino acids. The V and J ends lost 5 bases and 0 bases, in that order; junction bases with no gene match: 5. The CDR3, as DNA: TGTGCCAGCAGCGTTACAGGGGGCCTTAGCAATCAGCCCCAGCATTTT. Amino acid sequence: CASSVTGGLSNQPQHF. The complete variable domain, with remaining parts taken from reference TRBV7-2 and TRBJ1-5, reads GAGVSQSPSNKVTEKGKDVELRCDPISGHTALYWYRQSLGQGLEFLIYFQGNSAPDKSGLPSDRFSAERTGGSVSTLTIQRTQQEDSAVYLCASSVTGGLSNQPQHFGDGTRLSIL.

CDR3 nucleotides: TGTGCCAGCAGCTTGGGAGGTTCCCTCCAAGAGACCCAGTACTTC. Translated, it gives CASSLGGSLQETQYF. The chain combines TRBV5-6 with TRBJ2-5; no firm D call. CDR3 length: 15 amino acids. The V end lost 0 bases, the J end lost 1 base, and 10 bases lay between the germline ends. Germline CDR1 and CDR2: SGHDT and YYEEEE.

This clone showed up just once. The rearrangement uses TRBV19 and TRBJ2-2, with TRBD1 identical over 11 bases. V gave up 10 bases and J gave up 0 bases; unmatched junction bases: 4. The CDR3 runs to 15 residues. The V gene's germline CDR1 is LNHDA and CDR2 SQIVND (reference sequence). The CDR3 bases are TGTGCCACCCGGACAGGGGGCGCGAACACCGGGGAGCTGTTTTTT. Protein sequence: CATRTGGANTGELFF.

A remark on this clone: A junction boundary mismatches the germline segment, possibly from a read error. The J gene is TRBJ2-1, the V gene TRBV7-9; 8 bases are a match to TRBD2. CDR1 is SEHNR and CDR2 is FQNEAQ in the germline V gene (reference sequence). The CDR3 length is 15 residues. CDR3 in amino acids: CSSSLRGGGYNEQFF. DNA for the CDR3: TGTTCCAGCAGCCTGCGGGGCGGGGGGTACAATGAGCAGTTCTTC.

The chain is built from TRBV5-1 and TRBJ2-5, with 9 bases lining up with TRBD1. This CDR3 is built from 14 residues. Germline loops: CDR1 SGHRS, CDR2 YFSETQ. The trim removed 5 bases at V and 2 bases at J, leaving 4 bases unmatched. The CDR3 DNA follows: TGCGCCAGCAGACTGGGACAGGGTCAAGAGACCCAGTACTTC. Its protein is CASRLGQGQETQYF.

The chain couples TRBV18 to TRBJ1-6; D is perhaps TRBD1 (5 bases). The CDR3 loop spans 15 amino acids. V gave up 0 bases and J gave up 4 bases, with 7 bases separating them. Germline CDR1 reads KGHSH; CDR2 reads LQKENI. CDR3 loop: CASSPPSGYNSPLHF. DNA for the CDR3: TGTGCCAGCTCACCACCCTCAGGGTATAATTCACCCCTCCACTTT.

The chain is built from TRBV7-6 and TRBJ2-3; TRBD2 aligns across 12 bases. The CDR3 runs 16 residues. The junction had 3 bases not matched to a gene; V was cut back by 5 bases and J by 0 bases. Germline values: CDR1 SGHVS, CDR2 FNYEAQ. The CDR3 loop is CASSPGLAGSTDTQYF. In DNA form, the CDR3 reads TGTGCCAGCAGCCCCGGACTAGCGGGGAGCACAGATACGCAGTATTTT.

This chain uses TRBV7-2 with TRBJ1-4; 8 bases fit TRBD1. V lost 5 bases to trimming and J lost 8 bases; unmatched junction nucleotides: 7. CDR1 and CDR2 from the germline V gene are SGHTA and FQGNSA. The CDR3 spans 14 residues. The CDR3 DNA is TGTGCCAGCAGCGCCGGACAGGGATACGAAAAACTGTTTTTT. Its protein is CASSAGQGYEKLFF.

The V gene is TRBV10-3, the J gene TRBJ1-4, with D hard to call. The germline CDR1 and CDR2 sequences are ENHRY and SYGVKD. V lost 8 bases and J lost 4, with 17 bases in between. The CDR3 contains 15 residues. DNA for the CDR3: TGTGCCATCGGGAACGGGCTCGGGATTAATGAAAAACTGTTTTTT. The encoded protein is CAIGNGLGINEKLFF.

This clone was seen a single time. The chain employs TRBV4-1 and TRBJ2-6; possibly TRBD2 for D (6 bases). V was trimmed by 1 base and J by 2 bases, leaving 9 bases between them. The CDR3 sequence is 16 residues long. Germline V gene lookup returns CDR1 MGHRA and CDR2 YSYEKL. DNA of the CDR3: TGCGCCAGCAGCCAAGCGTGGGGGGCTGGGGCCAACGTCCTGACTTTC. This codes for CASSQAWGAGANVLTF.